The next 12 T cell receptor beta chains were all read from a single sample in a study of T cell responses to AZD1222 COVID-19 vaccine. Sequencing was performed with immunoSEQ multiplex PCR; in TCRdb, only in-frame clones are kept and a portion is missing. The data contain over 70,000 clones, 88% of them singletons. Source: peripheral blood, taken on day 0 of AZD1222 vaccination. The receptors derive from an adult in good health.

The rearrangement links TRBV27 to TRBJ1-2; 7 nucleotides line up with TRBD1. The V gene end was trimmed by 4 bases and the J gene end by 2 bases; junction bases not matched to a gene: 4. The CDR3 covers 14 residues. Per the germline V gene, CDR1 is MNHEY and CDR2 is SMNVEV (reference sequence). The CDR3 loop is CASSSPDRNYGYTF. In nucleotides, the CDR3 is TGTGCCAGCAGTTCCCCGGACAGGAACTATGGCTACACCTTC.

This clone was picked up one time. J is TRBJ1-1 and V is TRBV2; weak D call: TRBD1 (6 bases). Germline CDR1 and CDR2: SNHLY and FYNNEI. V was pared by 4 bases and J by 1 base, with 10 bases between. This CDR3 is built from 14 residues. CDR3 DNA sequence: TGTGCCAGCAGTGCTGAACAGGGGAACACTGAAGCTTTCTTT. Amino acid sequence: CASSAEQGNTEAFF.

This chain connects TRBV9 to TRBJ1-5; D ambiguous. Germline CDR1 SGDLS, CDR2 YYNGEE. V was pared by 4 bases and J by 7 bases, with 12 bases between. The CDR3 length is 13 residues. The CDR3 loop is CASSLAPLQPQHF. CDR3 nucleotide sequence: TGTGCCAGCAGCTTAGCTCCCTTACAGCCCCAGCATTTT.

The chain employs TRBV9 and TRBJ2-7; D tentatively fits TRBD1 or TRBD2 (5 bases each). The CDR3 has 15 amino acids. Germline V CDR1 and CDR2: SGDLS, YYNGEE. V lost 3 bases and J 2 bases, leaving 15 bases between the germline ends. The CDR3 DNA is TGTGCCAGCAGCGACCGGGACGGATATCCCTACGAGCAGTACTTC. It specifies CASSDRDGYPYEQYF.

The chain carries TRBV9 and TRBJ2-3, with TRBD2 identical over 7 bases. CDR3 length: 22 amino acids. In germline, CDR1 is SGDLS, CDR2 YYNGEE. The J segment lost 4 bases and the V segment lost 4 bases, leaving 30 bases of the junction unmatched. CDR3 bases: TGTGCCAGCAGCTCCCAGAGGGAGACGGCTGCTGATGGACTAGTGTTGTCAGATACGCAGTATTTT. It specifies CASSSQRETAADGLVLSDTQYF.

The V gene is TRBV9, the J gene TRBJ2-7; tentative D call: TRBD2 (6 bases). The CDR3 runs to 15 residues. The V end was cut by 0 bases, the J end by 0 bases, with 10 bases between. Per the germline V gene, CDR1 is SGDLS and CDR2 is YYNGEE. The CDR3 DNA is TGTGCCAGCAGCGTAGGTGCGGGAATCTCCTACGAGCAGTACTTC. This encodes CASSVGAGISYEQYF. The full variable domain, its missing parts supplied by reference TRBV9 and TRBJ2-7, is DSGVTQTPKHLITATGQRVTLRCSPRSGDLSVYWYQQSLDQGLQFLIQYYNGEERAKGNILERFSAQQFPDLHSELNLSSLELGDSALYFCASSVGAGISYEQYFGPGTRLTVT.

The chain combines TRBV6-2 or TRBV6-3 with TRBJ1-5; TRBD1 matches 7 bases. J was trimmed by 7 bases and V by 5 bases; bases with no gene match: 14. CDR3 length: 16 residues. Germline values: CDR1 MNHEY, CDR2 SVGEGT. CDR3 in DNA: TGTGCCAGCAGTCCCCCAAATCTAGGGGGCGAACAGCCCCAGCATTTT. Its protein product is CASSPPNLGGEQPQHF.

The chain carries TRBV6-5 and TRBJ1-1; a possible D gene is TRBD1 (5 bases). This CDR3 has 12 residues. Per germline, CDR1 MNHEY and CDR2 SVGAGI. The germline V and J ends were trimmed by 6 bases and 4 bases, with 9 bases remaining between them. The CDR3 region has the DNA TGTGCCAGCAGGCTGGGGGGCACTGAAGCTTTCTTT. Its translation is CASRLGGTEAFF.

The chain employs TRBV19 and TRBJ1-5, with unresolved D. Per germline, CDR1 LNHDA and CDR2 SQIVND (reference sequence). Trimming cost V 5 bases and J 2 bases, with 16 bases left between them. The CDR3 runs to 16 residues. CDR3 coding DNA: TGTGCCAGTAGTTTCCGGGCCACTATTGGCAATCAGCCCCAGCATTTT. Protein product: CASSFRATIGNQPQHF. The full variable domain, in which reference TRBV19 and TRBJ1-5 provide the parts outside the CDR3, is DGGITQSPKYLFRKEGQNVTLSCEQNLNHDAMYWYRQDPGQGLRLIYYSQIVNDFQKGDIAEGYSVSREKKESFPLTVTSAQKNPTAFYLCASSFRATIGNQPQHFGDGTRLSIL.

This clone was found once. The chain carries TRBV7-8 and TRBJ2-5; no clear D. The V gene lost 0 bases and the J gene lost 5 bases, with 4 bases spanning the gap. CDR1 is SGHVS and CDR2 is FQNEAQ in the germline V gene. The CDR3 loop spans 12 amino acids. The CDR3 DNA follows: TGTGCCAGCAGCTTAGCTGAGGAGACCCAGTACTTC. It specifies CASSLAEETQYF. Drawing the rest from reference TRBV7-8 and TRBJ2-5, the complete variable domain is GAGVSQSPRYKVAKRGQDVALRCDPISGHVSLFWYQQALGQGPEFLTYFQNEAQLDKSGLPSDRFFAERPEGSVSTLKIQRTQQEDSAVYLCASSLAEETQYFGPGTRLLVL.

The J gene is TRBJ1-1, the V gene TRBV4-3; a weak D match, TRBD1 (5 bases). The CDR3 sequence is 13 residues long. V was pared by 4 bases and J by 7 bases, with 13 bases between. Germline-derived CDR1 and CDR2 are LGHNA and YSLEER. The CDR3 nucleotides are TGCGCCAGCAGCCCACGGTCAGGGCTTGAAGCTTTCTTT. Protein product: CASSPRSGLEAFF.

The chain uses TRBV5-1 and TRBJ2-3, with D possibly being TRBD1 (6 bases). The CDR3 runs to 14 residues. The V end lost 2 bases, the J end lost 4 bases, and 11 bases lay between the germline ends. Germline V gene lookup returns CDR1 SGHRS and CDR2 YFSETQ. CDR3 region: CASSFTGNPDTQYF. As DNA, the CDR3 is TGCGCCAGCAGCTTCACAGGGAATCCAGATACGCAGTATTTT.